The 29 T cell receptor beta chains reported below all come from one sample, sequenced in a study of cytomegalovirus exposure and HLA in healthy donors. The PCR had 60 Vbeta and 13 Jbeta primers. The table came from immunoSEQ multiplex PCR; TCRdb's copy has only in-frame clones and leaves some out. The top ten clones hold roughly 2% of a sample with about 140,000 clones, just under 80% of them seen once. Sequenced input: PBMCs. These receptors originate from a man aged 25-45 years in good health and CMV-seronegative.

There are a few counts of this clone. The chain is built from TRBV6-1 and TRBJ2-2; 12 bases line up with TRBD2. This CDR3 has 17 residues. The germline CDR1 and CDR2 sequences are MNHNS and SASEGT. The V and J ends lost 4 bases and 8 bases, in that order; junction bases with no gene match: 11. DNA for the CDR3: TGTGCCAGCAGTGCACTAGCGGGGGGTTCCCGGAGGGGGGAGCTGTTTTTT. Translation: CASSALAGGSRRGELFF.

The chain uses TRBV28 and TRBJ1-2, with unresolved D. The V end was cut by 7 bases, the J end by 7 bases, with 16 bases between. The CDR3 runs to 13 residues. CDR1 is MDHEN and CDR2 is SYDVKM in the germline V gene. CDR3 residues: CASNDPGIGGYTF. The CDR3 nucleotides are TGTGCCAGCAATGACCCGGGGATCGGTGGCTACACCTTC.

This clone was seen a few times. V gene TRBV29-1 combines with J gene TRBJ1-1; no clear D gene. V was pared by 7 bases and J by 4 bases, with 16 bases between. The CDR3 covers 13 residues. Germline V gene sequence: CDR1 SQVTM, CDR2 ANQGSEA. CDR3 nucleotide sequence: TGCAGCGGGAGGGTAGGGCAGATCACTGAAGCTTTCTTT. Its translation is CSGRVGQITEAFF.

This clone was seen only once. The gene calls are TRBV28 and TRBJ2-7; 10 nucleotides align to TRBD1. V lost 5 bases, J lost 3 bases, and 7 bases stayed unmatched. This CDR3 contains 15 residues. Germline assignment: CDR1 MDHEN and CDR2 SYDVKM. The CDR3 reads CASSAGDRGRYEQYF. CDR3 bases: TGTGCCAGCAGTGCCGGGGACAGGGGACGCTACGAGCAGTACTTC.

The V call is TRBV25-1, the J call TRBJ2-1; weak D call: TRBD2 (5 bases). With 6 bases removed from V and 9 bases from J, the gap between germline ends came to 15 bases. Germline V gene sequence: CDR1 MGHDK, CDR2 SYGVNS. The CDR3 has 13 amino acids. The CDR3 bases are TGTGCCAGCAGCCAAGCATCAAGCGGTGAGCAGTTCTTC. Protein product: CASSQASSGEQFF.

This chain links TRBV18 with TRBJ1-1, with TRBD1 matching 7 bases. The CDR3 has 13 amino acids. Germline V gene data show CDR1 as KGHSH and CDR2 as LQKENI. With V trimmed by 8 bases and J by 1 base, 4 bases remained unmatched. The CDR3 here is CASRQGGNTEAFF. CDR3 bases: TGTGCCAGCAGACAGGGTGGGAACACTGAAGCTTTCTTT.

The chain couples TRBV7-9 to TRBJ2-7, with D unresolved. V was pared by 5 bases and J by 3 bases, with 11 bases between. Germline assignment: CDR1 SEHNR and CDR2 FQNEAQ (reference sequence). CDR3 length equals 13 residues. CDR3: CASSAKQVYEQYF. The CDR3 DNA reads TGTGCCAGCAGCGCCAAACAAGTCTACGAGCAGTACTTC.

This clone was detected once. The J gene is TRBJ1-2, the V gene TRBV7-2, with D uncertain. This CDR3 spans 14 amino acids. The germline V gene encodes CDR1 SGHTA and CDR2 FQGNSA. V was shortened by 5 bases and J by 0 bases, with 10 bases between the two germline ends. CDR3 residues: CASSALGANYGYTF. CDR3 in DNA: TGTGCCAGCAGCGCACTCGGGGCTAACTATGGCTACACCTTC.

The chain is built from TRBV12-5 and TRBJ1-1; D possibly corresponds to TRBD1 (5 bases). The V end was cut by 5 bases, the J end by 2 bases, with 12 bases between. The CDR3 contains 14 residues. Germline V CDR1 and CDR2: LGHNT, FRNRAP. The DNA for the CDR3 is TGTGCTAGTGGTGTCTCTGACAGAAACACTGAAGCTTTCTTT. Encoded protein: CASGVSDRNTEAFF.

The chain joins TRBV9 to TRBJ2-7; 8 bases fit TRBD2. CDR1 is SGDLS and CDR2 is YYNGEE in the germline V gene. With 4 bases clipped from V and 2 bases from J, the junction kept 8 bases outside the gene matches. CDR3 size: 15 residues. CDR3 bases: TGTGCCAGCAGCACCCGAGCGGGAGATGCCTACGAGCAGTACTTC. Amino acid sequence: CASSTRAGDAYEQYF.

The gene calls are TRBV2 and TRBJ2-7; 8 nucleotides match TRBD1. J lost 3 bases, V lost 4 bases, and 2 bases had no gene match. Germline values: CDR1 SNHLY, CDR2 FYNNEI. The CDR3 sequence is 13 residues long. CDR3 region: CASSGTGRYEQYF. As DNA, the CDR3 is TGTGCCAGCAGTGGGACAGGGCGCTACGAGCAGTACTTC.

CDR3 residues: CASSLDGGGDGYTF. DNA of the CDR3: TGCGCCAGCAGCTTGGATGGAGGGGGCGATGGCTACACCTTC. This chain uses TRBV5-1 with TRBJ1-2; 7 nucleotides align to TRBD1. Losses at the gene ends were 0 bases for V and 6 bases for J; bases not matched to a gene: 5. Germline V lookup: CDR1 SGHRS, CDR2 YFSETQ. This CDR3 comprises 14 residues.

V gene TRBV19 combines with J gene TRBJ2-7, with 11 bases aligning to TRBD1. The V gene's germline CDR1 is LNHDA and CDR2 SQIVND (reference sequence). The CDR3 consists of 16 residues. V was clipped by 4 bases and J by 6 bases; unmatched bases: 11. The CDR3 DNA is TGTGCCAGTAGTACCCGGGACAGGGGGTCCTCTGGCGAGCAGTACTTC. Translated, it gives CASSTRDRGSSGEQYF.

This rearrangement joins TRBV5-1 to TRBJ2-7; D gene ambiguous. Trimming pared 0 bases from V and 5 bases from J, leaving 15 bases between. The CDR3 sequence is 15 residues long. Germline loops: CDR1 SGHRS, CDR2 YFSETQ. CDR3: CASSLGQLQSNEQYF. In DNA, the CDR3 is TGCGCCAGCAGCTTGGGGCAGCTACAGAGTAACGAGCAGTACTTC.

The chain employs TRBV5-6 and TRBJ2-7, with D perhaps matching TRBD1 (6 bases). Germline lookup yields CDR1 SGHDT and CDR2 YYEEEE. Trimming took 2 bases from V and 3 from J, leaving 9 bases between them. The CDR3 spans 13 residues. Here the CDR3 reads CASSFWTDYEQYF. DNA of the CDR3: TGTGCCAGCAGCTTCTGGACAGACTACGAGCAGTACTTC.

The rearrangement uses TRBV12-5 and TRBJ2-7; 10 nucleotides line up with TRBD1. V lost 7 bases, J lost 1 base, and 7 bases stayed unmatched. The CDR3 covers 15 residues. Germline V lookup: CDR1 LGHNT, CDR2 FRNRAP. The CDR3 region has the DNA TGTGCTAGTGCCTTCCTGGGACAGGGGTCCTACGAGCAGTACTTC. Residues: CASAFLGQGSYEQYF. The complete variable domain, with remaining parts taken from reference TRBV12-5 and TRBJ2-7, reads DARVTQTPRHKVTEMGQEVTMRCQPILGHNTVFWYRQTMMQGLELLAYFRNRAPLDDSGMPKDRFSAEMPDATLATLKIQPSEPRDSAVYFCASAFLGQGSYEQYFGPGTRLTVT.

The DNA for the CDR3 is TGTGCCAGCAGTTGGGACAGGAGCTACGAGCAGTACTTC. This translates into CASSWDRSYEQYF. The V gene is TRBV27, the J gene TRBJ2-7; the match to TRBD1 covers 8 bases. Germline CDR1 is MNHEY and CDR2 is SMNVEV (reference sequence). Trimming cost V 4 bases and J 3 bases; bases outside gene matches: 2. The CDR3 sequence is 13 residues long.

The rearrangement uses TRBV6-1 and TRBJ1-1; no clear D gene. V was cut by 2 bases and J by 4 bases, with 17 bases left in between. There are 16 residues in the CDR3. The germline CDR1 and CDR2 sequences are MNHNS and SASEGT. The CDR3 sequence is CASSERVPLFGTEAFF. The CDR3 DNA reads as TGTGCCAGCAGTGAACGAGTTCCCCTTTTCGGCACTGAAGCTTTCTTT.

J is TRBJ1-2 and V is TRBV10-1, with 7 bases fitting TRBD1. The CDR3 consists of 15 residues. With V trimmed by 4 bases and J by 1 base, 6 bases remained unmatched. Germline CDR1 is WNHNN and CDR2 is SYGVQD (reference sequence). The DNA for the CDR3 is TGCGCCAGCAGTGGTCACAGGGGAAATAACTATGGCTACACCTTC. Translation: CASSGHRGNNYGYTF.

The rearrangement uses TRBV6-5 and TRBJ2-2, with 7 bases that match TRBD1. With 0 bases clipped from V and 7 bases from J, the junction kept 8 bases outside the gene matches. The CDR3 runs to 16 residues. Germline CDR1 MNHEY, CDR2 SVGAGI. The CDR3: CASSYSPGQTHGELFF. CDR3 nucleotide sequence: TGTGCCAGCAGTTACTCCCCGGGACAGACCCACGGGGAGCTGTTTTTT.

For this clone: The same CDR3 can be traced to other DNA sequences in this sample. The chain has TRBV6-5 and TRBJ2-7; the D gene is possibly TRBD1 (5 bases). Between the trimmed V and J ends, which lost 0 bases and 2 bases, there was a span of 8 bases. Germline V gene lookup returns CDR1 MNHEY and CDR2 SVGAGI. The CDR3 is made up of 14 amino acids. This CDR3 is CASSYSQGAYEQYF. For the CDR3, the DNA is TGTGCCAGCAGTTACTCCCAGGGTGCCTACGAGCAGTACTTC.

The rearrangement uses TRBV5-4 and TRBJ2-5, with 9 bases fitting TRBD1. The J segment lost 5 bases and the V segment lost 4 bases, leaving 9 bases of the junction unmatched. From germline, CDR1 is SGHNT and CDR2 YYREEE (reference sequence). The CDR3 totals 15 residues. The CDR3 spells CASSLDRGFLETQYF. The CDR3, as DNA: TGTGCCAGCAGCCTGGACAGGGGTTTTCTGGAGACCCAGTACTTC.

This clone was counted a single time. The chain combines TRBV28 with TRBJ1-2; weak D call: TRBD1 (5 bases). The CDR3 has 12 amino acids. Trimming removed 6 bases at V and 2 bases at J, with 7 bases between. The germline gives CDR1 MDHEN, CDR2 SYDVKM. The CDR3 DNA follows: TGTGCCAGCAGAGACAGAAACTATGGCTACACCTTC. This codes for CASRDRNYGYTF.

The chain links TRBV19 to TRBJ1-2; D perhaps matches TRBD1 (5 bases). The CDR3 is 15 amino acids. The V end lost 7 bases, the J end lost 5 bases, and 20 bases lay between the germline ends. Germline loops: CDR1 LNHDA, CDR2 SQIVND (reference sequence). For the CDR3, the DNA is TGTGCCAGTACCAGGGCCCATGATTCTATGTATGGCTACACCTTC. Residues: CASTRAHDSMYGYTF.

V and J are TRBV29-1 and TRBJ2-1, with no clear D. V was trimmed by 7 bases and J by 7 bases, leaving 8 bases between them. From germline, CDR1 is SQVTM and CDR2 ANQGSEA. The length of the CDR3 is 10 residues. This CDR3 reads CSGRSNEQFF. CDR3 bases: TGCAGCGGGCGGTCTAATGAGCAGTTCTTC.

The genes are TRBV2 and TRBJ1-5, with 8 positions matching TRBD1. The CDR3 extends over 16 amino acids. Germline-derived CDR1 and CDR2 are SNHLY and FYNNEI. The junction had 11 bases not matched to a gene; V was cut back by 4 bases and J by 6 bases. The CDR3 sequence: CASSGSQGARSQPQHF. DNA for the CDR3: TGTGCCAGCAGTGGCTCGCAGGGGGCAAGGAGTCAGCCCCAGCATTTT.

The chain has TRBV21-1 and TRBJ2-7; TRBD2, the table's D call, was not compared with the DNA. TRBV21-1 is listed as a pseudogene. This CDR3 is 15 amino acids long. As DNA, the CDR3 is TGTGCCAGCAGCAAAGGTGGTAGCGGGAGGAGGGAGCAGTACTTC. Amino acid sequence: CASSKGGSGRREQYF.

This clone was detected only once. The CDR3 DNA is TGTGCCATCAGTGAGTCGTCACTAGCGGGAGGTGACGAGCAGTACTTC. Translation: CAISESSLAGGDEQYF. The V and J genes are TRBV10-3 and TRBJ2-7, with TRBD2 matching over 12 bases. CDR3 length: 16 residues. J lost 5 bases, V lost 0 bases, and 5 bases had no gene match. Germline V gene data show CDR1 as ENHRY and CDR2 as SYGVKD.

The genes are TRBV6-5 and TRBJ1-2; D is undetermined. This CDR3 comprises 12 residues. Trimming took off 8 bases at V and 8 bases at J, with 15 bases between the two ends. The germline V gene encodes CDR1 MNHEY and CDR2 SVGAGI. CDR3 loop: CASFWARSGYTF. Here the CDR3 DNA reads TGTGCCAGCTTCTGGGCCCGTTCGGGCTACACCTTC.